A single T cell receptor (beta chain) is shown here with its context. Its target is not known. This entry belongs to a study of post-analysis software for immune sequencing data. Study-wide points: Among multiple sclerosis patients, normalized Chao1 diversity was significantly below that of controls. Included in a set of about five TRBV segments more frequent in patients than controls were TRBV5-6, TRBV5-1 and TRBV20-1.

Researchers reported that TCR beta cDNA libraries carried unique molecular identifiers. Using its own MiXCR run on the PCR reads, TCRdb lists one record per CDR3 protein. The table includes a few hundred thousand distinct CDR3 sequences, roughly 38% detected once. The germline gives CDR1 MNHEY, CDR2 SMNVEV (reference sequence). The CDR3 runs 16 residues. After removal of 4 bases from V and 9 bases from J, the junction contained 11 bases not matched to a gene. The sequence came from a girl aged 10 to 17 with multiple sclerosis. This chain connects TRBV27 to TRBJ1-6; 8 bases line up with TRBD1. The sample consisted of blood. This chain's CDR3 is CASSSPSGGTGSPLHF. The CDR3 DNA reads TGTGCCAGCAGTTCACCCTCAGGGGGCACAGGTTCACCCCTCCACTTT.